Following are 2 T cell receptor beta chains from one sample sequenced in a study of shared clonotypes between healthy human individuals. The data were produced by immunoSEQ multiplex PCR, yet TCRdb's version contains in-frame clones alone and is incomplete. The sample holds more than 600,000 clones, 92% seen once. CD45RO negativity and positive selection for CCR7 defined naive CD8 cells, a population that excluded terminally differentiated effector memory CD45RA+ cells. Specimen: naive CD8+ T cells sorted from blood. These receptors originate from a man aged 25-45 years in good health.

The chain joins TRBV4-3 to TRBJ2-3, with D possibly called TRBD1 or TRBD2 (5 bases each). Trimming pared 5 bases from V and 0 bases from J, leaving 9 bases between. Germline CDR1 LGHNA, CDR2 YSLEER. This CDR3 has 14 amino acids. CDR3 amino acids: CASSGEGSTDTQYF. In nucleotides, the CDR3 is TGCGCCAGCAGCGGAGAGGGGAGCACAGATACGCAGTATTTT.

This rearrangement joins TRBV7-8 to TRBJ2-7, with D perhaps TRBD2 (5 bases). V lost 4 bases, J lost 2 bases, and 15 bases lay in between. CDR3 length: 15 amino acids. CDR1 is SGHVS and CDR2 is FQNEAQ in the germline V gene. The CDR3 reads CASSSGDIGAYEQYF. The CDR3 DNA follows: TGTGCCAGCAGCTCCGGGGATATAGGCGCCTACGAGCAGTACTTC.